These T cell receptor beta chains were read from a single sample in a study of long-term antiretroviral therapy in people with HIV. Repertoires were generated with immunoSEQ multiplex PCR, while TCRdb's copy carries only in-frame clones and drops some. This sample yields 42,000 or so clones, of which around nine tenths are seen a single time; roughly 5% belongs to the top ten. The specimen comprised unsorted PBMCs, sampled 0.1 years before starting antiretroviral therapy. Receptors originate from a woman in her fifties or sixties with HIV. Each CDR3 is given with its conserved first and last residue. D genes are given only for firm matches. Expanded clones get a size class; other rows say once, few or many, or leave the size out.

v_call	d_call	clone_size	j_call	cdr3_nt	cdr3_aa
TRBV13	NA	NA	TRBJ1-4	TGTGCCAGCAGCATGGGGTTTCGGGAAAAACTGTTTTTT	CASSMGFREKLFF
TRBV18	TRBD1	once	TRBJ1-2	TGTGCCAGCTCACCACGATATGACAGGGGGCCGGAGGGCTACACCTTC	CASSPRYDRGPEGYTF
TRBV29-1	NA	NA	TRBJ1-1	TGCAGCGTCTCAACGCCGAGGGGGAGGGGGACTGAAGCTTTCTTT	CSVSTPRGRGTEAFF
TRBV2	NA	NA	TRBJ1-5	TGTGCCAGCAGGACTTCAATGTATCAGCCCCAGCATTTT	CASRTSMYQPQHF
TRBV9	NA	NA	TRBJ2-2	TGTGCCAGCAGCGTAGTCGGGGGAACCACCGGGGAGCTGTTTTTT	CASSVVGGTTGELFF
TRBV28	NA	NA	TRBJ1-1	TGTGCCAGCACTTACAGACTGAACACTGAAGCTTTCTTT	CASTYRLNTEAFF
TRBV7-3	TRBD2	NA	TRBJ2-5	TGTGCCAGCAGCCTCACTAGCGCCGAGACCCAGTACTTC	CASSLTSAETQYF
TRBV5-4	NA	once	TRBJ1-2	TGTGCCAGCAGCTTTGAACCGACCTATGGCTACACCTTC	CASSFEPTYGYTF
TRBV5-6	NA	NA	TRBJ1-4	TGTGCCAGCAGCTTAACAGGTGAAAAACTGTTTTTT	CASSLTGEKLFF
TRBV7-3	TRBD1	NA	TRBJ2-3	TGTGCCAGCAGCTTAAATCCCTTTAGAGTGCCAGGGGGTTTGGCTACTAGCACAGATACGCAGTATTTT	CASSLNPFRVPGGLATSTDTQYF
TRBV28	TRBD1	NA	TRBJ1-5	TGTGCCAGCAGCCGCGGGGACAGGGGAAATCAGCCCCAGCATTTT	CASSRGDRGNQPQHF
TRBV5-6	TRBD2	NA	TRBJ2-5	TGTGCCAGCAGCTTGACTAGCGGGGGGAAAGAGACCCAGTACTTC	CASSLTSGGKETQYF
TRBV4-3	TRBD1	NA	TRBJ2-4	TGCGCCAGCAGCCAGACCCGGACAGGGAGCCGTCAAAACATTCAGTACTTC	CASSQTRTGSRQNIQYF
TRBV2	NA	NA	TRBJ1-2	TGTGCCAGCAGTGACCCCGGACGAACGGTCTGGGGCTACACCTTC	CASSDPGRTVWGYTF
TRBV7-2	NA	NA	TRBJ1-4	TGTGCCAGCAGCTCCCGACTAGCAACTAATGAAAAACTGTTTTTT	CASSSRLATNEKLFF
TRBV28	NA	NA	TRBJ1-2	TGTGCCAGCACCCCGGGCCCCAGTAACTATGGCTACACCTTC	CASTPGPSNYGYTF
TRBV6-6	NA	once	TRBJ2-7	TGTGCCAGCAGTTACGTTGTTCGAACCGGGGGGCACGAGCAGTACTTC	CASSYVVRTGGHEQYF
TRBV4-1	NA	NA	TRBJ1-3	TGCGCCAGCAGCCAAGCCCCGACCCAAATTTACTCTGGAAACACCATATATTTT	CASSQAPTQIYSGNTIYF
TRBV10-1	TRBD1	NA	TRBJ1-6	TGCGCCAGCAGATTGGGACAGGGGCCGAGGAGCTCCTATAATTCACCCCTCCACTTT	CASRLGQGPRSSYNSPLHF
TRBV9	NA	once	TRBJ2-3	TGTGCCAGCAGCCACTCCGGGGCGATAACAGATACGCAGTATTTT	CASSHSGAITDTQYF
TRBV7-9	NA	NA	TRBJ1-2	TGTGCCAGCAGTAGGACAGATAGCCGGATCTATGGCTACACCTTC	CASSRTDSRIYGYTF
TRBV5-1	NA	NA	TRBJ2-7	TGCGCCAGCAGTGGGGCCTACGAGCAGTACTTC	CASSGAYEQYF
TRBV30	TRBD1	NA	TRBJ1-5	TGTGCCTGGAGCACAGGGGTTGGCAATCAGCCCCAGCATTTT	CAWSTGVGNQPQHF
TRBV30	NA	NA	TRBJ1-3	TGTGCCTGGAGTGAGGTAGGGCCCTCTGGAAACACCATATATTTT	CAWSEVGPSGNTIYF
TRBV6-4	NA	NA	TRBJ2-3	TGTGCCAGCAGTGGACCCCCGTTTAGAATCTGGGGAGATACGCAGTATTTT	CASSGPPFRIWGDTQYF
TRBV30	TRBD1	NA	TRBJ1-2	TGTGCCTGGAGTGGCACCAGGGGGCGGGATGGCTACACCTTC	CAWSGTRGRDGYTF
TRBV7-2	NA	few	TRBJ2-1	TGTGCCAGCAGGGAGGTCAGTGAGCAGTTCTTC	CASREVSEQFF
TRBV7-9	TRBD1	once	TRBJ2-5	TGTGCCAGCAGCTTGGGGACAGGGAGAGAGACCCAGTACTTC	CASSLGTGRETQYF
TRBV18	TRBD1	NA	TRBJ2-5	TGTGCCAGCTCACGGTCGACAGGGGAAGAGACCCAGTACTTC	CASSRSTGEETQYF